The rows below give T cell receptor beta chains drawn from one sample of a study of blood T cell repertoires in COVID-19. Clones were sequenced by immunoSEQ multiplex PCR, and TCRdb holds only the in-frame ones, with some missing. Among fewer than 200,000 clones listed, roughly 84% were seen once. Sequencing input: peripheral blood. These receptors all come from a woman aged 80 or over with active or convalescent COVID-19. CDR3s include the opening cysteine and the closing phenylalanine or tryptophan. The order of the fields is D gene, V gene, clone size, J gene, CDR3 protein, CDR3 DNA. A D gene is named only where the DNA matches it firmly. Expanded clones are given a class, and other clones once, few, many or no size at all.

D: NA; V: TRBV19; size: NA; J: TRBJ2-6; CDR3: CASSSPSGALSGANVLTF; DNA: TGTGCCAGTAGTAGTCCGTCAGGGGCCCTATCTGGGGCCAACGTCCTGACTTTC
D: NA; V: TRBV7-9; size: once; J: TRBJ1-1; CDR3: CASSLARGLNTEAFF; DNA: TGTGCCAGCAGCTTGGCTCGGGGTCTGAACACTGAAGCTTTCTTT
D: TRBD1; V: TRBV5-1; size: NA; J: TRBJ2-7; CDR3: CASSLEGPGGGEQYF; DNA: TGCGCCAGCAGCTTGGAAGGCCCAGGGGGTGGCGAGCAGTACTTC
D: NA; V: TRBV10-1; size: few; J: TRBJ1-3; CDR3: CASSESAPAGRPGNTIYF; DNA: TGCGCCAGCAGTGAGTCTGCCCCGGCAGGGAGGCCTGGAAACACCATATATTTT
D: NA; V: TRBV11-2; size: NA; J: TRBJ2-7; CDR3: CASSLGRYEQYF; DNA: TGTGCCAGCAGCTTGGGCAGATACGAGCAGTACTTC
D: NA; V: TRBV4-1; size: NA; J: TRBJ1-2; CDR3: CASSQVHPTGGGYTF; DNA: TGCGCCAGCAGCCAAGTCCATCCGACGGGGGGCGGCTACACCTTC
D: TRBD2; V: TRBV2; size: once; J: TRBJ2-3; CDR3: CASSQSGGMTDTQYF; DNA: TGTGCCAGCAGCCAAAGCGGGGGGATGACAGATACGCAGTATTTT
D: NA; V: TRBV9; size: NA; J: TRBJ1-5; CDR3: CASSLQGYSNQPQHF; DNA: TGTGCCAGCAGCCTTCAGGGCTATAGCAATCAGCCCCAGCATTTT
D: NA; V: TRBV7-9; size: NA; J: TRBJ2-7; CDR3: CASSLTAGAYEQYF; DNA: TGTGCCAGCAGCCTGACAGCAGGAGCCTACGAGCAGTACTTC
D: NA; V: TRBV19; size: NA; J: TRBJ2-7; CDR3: CARVRMRGLYEQYF; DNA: TGTGCCAGGGTCAGGATGCGGGGGCTCTACGAGCAGTACTTC
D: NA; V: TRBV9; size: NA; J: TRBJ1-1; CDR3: CASSVGRDRETEAFF; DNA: TGTGCCAGCAGCGTAGGCAGGGACCGGGAGACTGAAGCTTTCTTT
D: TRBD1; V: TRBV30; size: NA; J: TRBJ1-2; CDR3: CAGGGTALSWGYTF; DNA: TGTGCTGGCGGAGGGACAGCCCTCTCGTGGGGCTACACCTTC
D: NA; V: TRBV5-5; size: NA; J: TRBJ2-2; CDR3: CASSTGYGTGELFF; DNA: TGTGCCAGCAGCACAGGGTACGGCACCGGGGAGCTGTTTTTT
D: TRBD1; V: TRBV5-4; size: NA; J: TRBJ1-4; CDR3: CASRRDRDEKLFF; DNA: TGTGCCAGCAGGCGGGACAGGGATGAAAAACTGTTTTTT
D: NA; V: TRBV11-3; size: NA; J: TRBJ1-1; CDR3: CASSSGGVGNTEAFF; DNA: TGTGCCAGCAGCTCAGGAGGGGTTGGTAACACTGAAGCTTTCTTT
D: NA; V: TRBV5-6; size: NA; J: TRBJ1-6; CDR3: CASSLRGSYNSPLHF; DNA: TGTGCCAGCAGCCTCCGGGGGTCCTATAATTCACCCCTCCACTTT
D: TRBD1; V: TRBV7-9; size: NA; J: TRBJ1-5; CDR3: CASSPGQGAGQPQHF; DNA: TGTGCCAGCAGCCCCGGACAGGGGGCGGGTCAGCCCCAGCATTTT
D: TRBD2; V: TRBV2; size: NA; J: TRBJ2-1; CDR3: CASRDFLAGSSYNEQFF; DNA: TGTGCCAGCAGAGACTTCTTAGCGGGGAGCTCCTACAATGAGCAGTTCTTC
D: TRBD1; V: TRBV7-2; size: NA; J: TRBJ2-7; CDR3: CASSFQTGAREQYF; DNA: TGTGCCAGCAGCTTCCAGACAGGGGCACGCGAGCAGTACTTC
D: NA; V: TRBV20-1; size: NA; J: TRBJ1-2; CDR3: CSASGGGWSYGYTF; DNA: TGCAGTGCAAGTGGCGGGGGCTGGAGCTATGGCTACACCTTC
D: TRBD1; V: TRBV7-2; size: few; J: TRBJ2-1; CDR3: CASSLTTGLGYNEQFF; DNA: TGTGCCAGCAGCTTAACGACAGGGCTGGGCTACAATGAGCAGTTCTTC
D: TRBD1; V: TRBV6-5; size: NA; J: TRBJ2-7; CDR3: CASSYPERGQEEQYF; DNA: TGTGCCAGCAGTTACCCGGAAAGGGGACAGGAAGAGCAGTACTTC
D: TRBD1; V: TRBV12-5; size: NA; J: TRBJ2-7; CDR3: CASGEIDRGPYEQYF; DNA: TGTGCTAGTGGTGAAATCGACAGGGGGCCCTACGAGCAGTACTTC
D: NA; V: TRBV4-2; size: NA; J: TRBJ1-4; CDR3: CASSQDPGALNEKLFF; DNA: TGTGCCAGCAGCCAAGATCCAGGGGCCCTCAATGAAAAACTGTTTTTT
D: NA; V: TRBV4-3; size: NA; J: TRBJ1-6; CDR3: CASSQVGAGNSPLHF; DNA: TGCGCCAGCAGCCAAGTGGGCGCGGGTAATTCACCCCTCCACTTT
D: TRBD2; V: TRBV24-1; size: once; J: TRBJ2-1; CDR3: CATSDPSSGGADEQFF; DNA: TGTGCCACCAGTGACCCCTCTAGCGGGGGGGCCGACGAGCAGTTCTTC
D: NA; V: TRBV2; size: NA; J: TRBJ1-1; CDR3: CASNLGLQEAFF; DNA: TGTGCCAGCAATTTAGGACTTCAAGAAGCTTTCTTT
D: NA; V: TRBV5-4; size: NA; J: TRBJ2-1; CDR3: CASSSLASSSYNEQFF; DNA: TGTGCCAGCAGCTCTTTAGCTTCCAGCTCCTACAATGAGCAGTTCTTC
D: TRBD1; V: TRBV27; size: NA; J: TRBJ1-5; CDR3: CASSLQGAKNQPQHF; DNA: TGTGCCAGCAGTTTACAGGGGGCGAAGAATCAGCCCCAGCATTTT
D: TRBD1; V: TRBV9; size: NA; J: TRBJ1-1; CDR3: CASSAGQVNTEAFF; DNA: TGTGCCAGCAGCGCCGGACAGGTGAACACTGAAGCTTTCTTT
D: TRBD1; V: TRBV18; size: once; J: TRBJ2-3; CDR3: CASSPGTGSTDTQYF; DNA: TGTGCCAGCTCCCCCGGGACAGGGAGCACAGATACGCAGTATTTT
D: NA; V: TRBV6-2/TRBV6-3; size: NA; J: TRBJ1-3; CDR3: CASSRTRDTRNTIYF; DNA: TGTGCCAGCAGCCGGACCCGGGACACGCGAAACACCATATATTTT